Listed here is a single TCR beta chain. The antigen remains undetermined. This entry is derived from a study of T cell repertoires in cytomegalovirus infection. Notes on the study in general: HLA-C-restricted CMV-specific TCR beta clonotypes prevailed in the ex vivo response.

V shed 6 bases, J shed 1 base, and the junction held 8 bases outside the gene matches. The CDR3 extends over 15 amino acids. Germline V gene lookup returns CDR1 SGDLS and CDR2 YYNGEE. Via MiXCR, TCRdb re-called the reads, giving one row per CDR3 protein. Of 200,000 to 250,000 distinct CDR3 sequences detected, 35% to 40% appear once; the ten largest clones hold 55% to 60%. V and J are TRBV9 and TRBJ1-1, with 8 bases lining up with TRBD1. The sample consisted of CD8+ T cells from cultured PBMCs, taken from culture after CMV antigen stimulation. The TCR originated in a human donor in good health (CMV status not recorded). Some clones in this sample may be carry-over from other donors' samples. The CDR3 region has the DNA TGTGCCAGCACCCCAGAAGACAGGGGGAACACTGAAGCTTTCTTT. Encoded protein: CASTPEDRGNTEAFF. The full variable domain, rest sourced from reference TRBV9 and TRBJ1-1, is DSGVTQTPKHLITATGQRVTLRCSPRSGDLSVYWYQQSLDQGLQFLIQYYNGEERAKGNILERFSAQQFPDLHSELNLSSLELGDSALYFCASTPEDRGNTEAFFGQGTRLTVV.